This TCR beta chain was sequenced for a study of blood T cell repertoires in COVID-19. Looking at the study overall: There were acute and convalescent COVID-19 samples, and they came from the United States, Italy and Spain. From T cells, B-cell-depleted T cells, or PBMCs came the material, which was cDNA or gDNA.

Original processing methods: Quantification of nucleated cells was approximated via reference gene primer amplification. The table came from immunoSEQ multiplex PCR; TCRdb's copy has only in-frame clones and leaves some out. V and J calls plus clone size are reproduced from that table; the DNA served to infer D and trimming. The data show about 190,000 clones, with almost 90% seen just once and 1.5% to 2% held by the top ten. Germline V CDR1 and CDR2: MNHEY, SMNVEV (reference sequence). The V segment lost 2 bases and the J segment 4 bases; nucleotides outside the gene matches: 6. CDR3 size: 15 residues.

Material: peripheral blood. This TCR was sampled from a man aged 18-30 years with active or convalescent COVID-19. J is TRBJ1-1 and V is TRBV27; 8 nucleotides match TRBD1. Here the CDR3 DNA reads TGTGCCAGCAGTTTAGTACCCAGGGGGCGCACTGAAGCTTTCTTT. The encoded protein is CASSLVPRGRTEAFF.